These T cell receptor beta chains were read from a single sample in a study of cytomegalovirus exposure and HLA in healthy donors. Data came from immunoSEQ multiplex PCR; TCRdb stores just in-frame clones and leaves some out. The data contain approximately 150,000 clones, around 77% of them seen just once; the ten biggest clones take up 1.5% to 2%. Sequenced sample: PBMCs. The receptors here all came from a woman younger than 45 in good health and CMV-seronegative. The CDR3 runs from the conserved cysteine through the conserved F or W. Fields, in order: J gene, D gene, CDR3 length, clone size, V gene, CDR3 protein, CDR3 DNA. The D gene is left open where the match is weak. Expanded clones are given a class, and other clones once, few, many or no size at all.

TRBJ2-2 | TRBD2 | 20 | . | TRBV4-1 | CASSLSEGLAGRSNTGELFF | TGCGCCAGCAGCCTTTCAGAAGGACTAGCGGGGAGGTCGAACACCGGGGAGCTGTTTTTT
TRBJ1-6 | . | 17 | . | TRBV15 | CATSRDLRVDGNSPLHF | TGTGCCACCAGCAGAGATTTGAGGGTGGACGGTAATTCACCCCTCCACTTT
TRBJ2-1 | TRBD2 | 14 | few | TRBV9 | CASALSGRADEQFF | TGTGCCAGCGCTTTAAGCGGGAGGGCGGATGAGCAGTTCTTC
TRBJ2-7 | . | 13 | . | TRBV19 | CASRRGLQYEQYF | TGTGCCAGTAGAAGGGGTTTACAATACGAGCAGTACTTC
TRBJ1-1 | TRBD1 | 14 | once | TRBV19 | CASSAGTAYTEAFF | TGTGCCAGTAGCGCCGGGACAGCGTATACTGAAGCTTTCTTT
TRBJ1-5 | TRBD1 | 15 | once | TRBV30 | CAWQRGTASNQPQHF | TGTGCCTGGCAACGTGGGACAGCTAGCAATCAGCCCCAGCATTTT
TRBJ1-2 | TRBD1 | 14 | . | TRBV7-9 | CASSRQGRNYGYTF | TGTGCCAGCAGCCGACAGGGGAGGAACTATGGCTACACCTTC
TRBJ1-3 | . | 17 | . | TRBV7-2 | CASSLGWDFVSGNTIYF | TGTGCCAGCAGCTTAGGTTGGGACTTTGTCTCTGGAAACACCATATATTTT
TRBJ2-1 | TRBD2 | 13 | . | TRBV2 | CASNGGVSYEQFF | TGTGCCAGCAACGGGGGGGTTAGCTATGAGCAGTTCTTC
TRBJ1-4 | TRBD1 | 15 | . | TRBV12-5 | CASGLTGATNEKLFF | TGTGCTAGTGGTTTGACAGGGGCAACTAATGAAAAACTGTTTTTT
TRBJ2-7 | TRBD1 | 13 | . | TRBV5-1 | CASSLDRGLEQYF | TGCGCCAGCAGCTTGGACAGGGGCCTCGAGCAGTACTTC
TRBJ1-1 | . | 15 | . | TRBV28 | CASSWGREGSTEAFF | TGTGCCAGCAGTTGGGGGCGGGAGGGGAGTACTGAAGCTTTCTTT
TRBJ2-7 | TRBD1 | 13 | few | TRBV27 | CASSGTDLYEQYF | TGTGCCAGCAGCGGGACAGACCTCTACGAGCAGTACTTC
TRBJ1-3 | . | 15 | . | TRBV6-5 | CASSYSLAVGNTIYF | TGTGCCAGCAGTTACTCGCTGGCAGTAGGAAACACCATATATTTT
TRBJ2-3 | . | 12 | . | TRBV7-3 | CASSSGGDTQYF | TGTGCCAGCAGCTCAGGCGGGGATACGCAGTATTTT
TRBJ1-2 | TRBD1 | 15 | . | TRBV27 | CASSSPRGTNYGYTF | TGTGCCAGCAGTTCGCCCAGGGGGACGAACTATGGCTACACCTTC
TRBJ1-2 | . | 11 | few | TRBV29-1 | CSVVEGDGYTF | TGCAGCGTTGTCGAGGGCGATGGCTACACCTTC
TRBJ2-1 | TRBD2 | 18 | . | TRBV5-8 | CASSYARLAGSSYNEQFF | TGTGCCAGCAGCTATGCAAGACTAGCGGGGTCCTCCTACAATGAGCAGTTCTTC
TRBJ2-7 | TRBD1 | 15 | . | TRBV6-1 | CASSLGGRGVYEQYF | TGTGCCAGCAGTTTAGGGGGCCGAGGCGTCTACGAGCAGTACTTC
TRBJ1-2 | . | 15 | . | TRBV14 | CASSPHTGFLYGYTF | TGTGCCAGCAGCCCCCACACCGGGTTCCTTTATGGCTACACCTTC
TRBJ2-3 | . | 16 | once | TRBV30 | CAWSVLGAEATDTQYF | TGTGCCTGGAGTGTACTGGGGGCGGAGGCCACAGATACGCAGTATTTT
TRBJ2-1 | . | 17 | . | TRBV2 | CASGPPRAEIPMWLQFF | TGTGCCAGCGGACCCCCGAGGGCCGAGATTCCAATGTGGCTACAGTTCTTC
TRBJ1-2 | . | 15 | . | TRBV2 | CASSELRGSNYGYTF | TGTGCCAGCAGTGAACTCAGGGGCTCTAACTATGGCTACACCTTC
TRBJ2-5 | . | 13 | few | TRBV6-5 | CASSPRRQETQYF | TGTGCCAGCAGCCCCAGGCGCCAAGAGACCCAGTACTTC
TRBJ2-5 | . | 14 | . | TRBV5-1 | CASSFPGSEETQYF | TGCGCCAGCAGCTTTCCAGGGTCGGAAGAGACCCAGTACTTC
TRBJ1-2 | . | 13 | . | TRBV5-1 | CASSSSFAEIYTF | TGCGCCAGCAGCTCCTCGTTCGCCGAGATCTACACCTTC
TRBJ2-1 | . | 12 | once | TRBV7-9 | CASSSRGNEQFF | TGTGCCAGCAGCTCCCGAGGGAATGAGCAGTTCTTC
TRBJ1-2 | . | 14 | few | TRBV4-1 | CASSQVGGEYGYPF | TGCGCCAGCAGCCAAGTCGGGGGGGAATATGGCTACCCCTTC
TRBJ1-4 | TRBD1 | 18 | . | TRBV4-3 | CASSQDPTGGATNEKLFF | TGCGCCAGCAGCCAAGACCCTACAGGGGGAGCAACTAATGAAAAACTGTTTTTT
TRBJ2-2 | TRBD2 | 16 | . | TRBV29-1 | CSAWTSGGPFTGELFF | TGCAGCGCCTGGACTAGCGGGGGGCCATTCACCGGGGAGCTGTTTTTT
TRBJ1-1 | . | 15 | few | TRBV18 | CASSPPKIRGTEAFF | TGTGCCAGCTCACCACCGAAGATCCGGGGCACTGAAGCTTTCTTT
TRBJ2-5 | . | 15 | few | TRBV7-2 | CASSPRTGREETQYF | TGTGCCAGCAGCCCGAGGACAGGGAGGGAAGAGACCCAGTACTTC
TRBJ2-2 | . | 16 | . | TRBV4-1 | CASSLLSLANTGELFF | TGCGCCAGCAGCCTTTTAAGCCTTGCGAACACCGGGGAGCTGTTTTTT
TRBJ2-3 | . | 11 | . | TRBV19 | CASGPGGTQYF | TGTGCCAGTGGACCCGGAGGTACGCAGTATTTT
TRBJ2-7 | . | 14 | . | TRBV5-6 | CASSPSSGTYEQYF | TGTGCCAGCAGCCCGAGTTCGGGGACCTACGAGCAGTACTTC
TRBJ2-1 | TRBD2 | 13 | . | TRBV29-1 | CSGVAGNYNEQFF | TGCAGCGGAGTAGCGGGGAACTACAATGAGCAGTTCTTC
TRBJ1-2 | TRBD1 | 14 | . | TRBV6-1 | CASSEGTGLYGYTF | TGTGCCAGCAGTGAGGGGACAGGCCTATATGGCTACACCTTC
TRBJ2-7 | . | 13 | . | TRBV5-4 | CASSSGLLMEQYF | TGTGCCAGCAGCTCCGGACTACTAATGGAGCAGTACTTC
TRBJ2-3 | . | 14 | once | TRBV5-6 | CASSLLSRVGTQYF | TGTGCCAGCAGCTTGTTATCTCGCGTTGGTACGCAGTATTTT
TRBJ1-2 | TRBD1 | 13 | . | TRBV6-5 | CASRSDRSGGYTF | TGTGCCAGCAGGTCGGACAGGTCGGGTGGCTACACCTTC
TRBJ1-1 | . | 14 | once | TRBV4-2 | CASSQDPGLAEAFF | TGTGCCAGCAGCCAAGATCCGGGGTTAGCTGAAGCTTTCTTT
TRBJ2-1 | . | 14 | once | TRBV19 | CASSRGDSYNEQFF | TGTGCCAGTAGTCGCGGGGACTCCTACAATGAGCAGTTCTTC
TRBJ1-2 | TRBD1 | 15 | few | TRBV18 | CASSPRTGLNYGYTF | TGTGCCAGCTCACCCAGGACAGGCCTAAACTATGGCTACACCTTC